The source of this T cell receptor (beta chain) is a study of early T cells in non-severe SARS-CoV-2 infection. For the study at large: The authors sequenced bulk RNA from unsorted whole blood, leaving chains unpaired. Regarding the study as a whole: CD4 and private specificities were missed by VDJdb matching, which favored anti-spike CD8 responses.

The TCR library protocol was used to attach unique molecular identifiers. These identifiers were attached to individual cDNA molecules. From the 5' RACE reads, TCRdb called clonotypes with MiXCR, one entry per CDR3 protein. Of about 55,000 distinct CDR3 sequences listed, more than 6.5% are singletons. Concerning this clonotype: No antigen is known for it.

This CDR3 has 14 amino acids. CDR1 and CDR2 (germline): MNHEY, SMNVEV (reference sequence). Trimming took 0 bases from V and 1 from J, leaving 6 bases between them. The input for sequencing was whole blood, taken at baseline. This TCR came from an adult who was a healthcare worker with PCR-confirmed SARS-CoV-2 infection or an uninfected control (not recorded which). The chain is built from TRBV27 and TRBJ1-1, with D unclear. This CDR3 is CASSLSIKNTEAFF. The CDR3 bases are TGTGCCAGCAGTTTATCGATTAAGAACACTGAAGCTTTCTTT.